This entry is about one TCR beta chain. The germline V gene encodes CDR1 MNHEY and CDR2 SMNVEV (reference sequence). The CDR3 has 17 amino acids. V trimming: 2 bases; J trimming: 4 bases; junction bases outside the gene matches: 8. This sample stems from a study of shared clonotypes between healthy human individuals. Terminally differentiated effector memory CD45RA+ cells were left out of the naive CD8 fraction, which was CD45RO-negative and positively selected for CCR7. Assay used: immunoSEQ multiplex PCR; TCRdb lists only in-frame clones, some missing. The sample includes roughly 590,000 clones, less than 97% of them seen just once.

This chain links TRBV27 with TRBJ2-1; 10 nucleotides line up with TRBD2. The sample consisted of naive CD8+ T cells sorted from blood. The origin of this receptor is a woman aged 30 to 39 in good health. As DNA, the CDR3 is TGTGCCAGCAGTTTAATGGCTAGCGGGAGCCCTTACAATGAGCAGTTCTTC. Protein product: CASSLMASGSPYNEQFF.